This T cell receptor (beta chain) emerged from a study of STAT3 mutations in large granular lymphocyte leukemia. Study in general: Roughly half the longitudinally sequenced T-LGLL patients had canonical STAT3 mutations.

Points from the study as a whole: Every T-cell large granular lymphocyte leukemia patient had at least one immunodominant TCR beta clonotype. No sample exists from the first appearance of each clone. After therapy, about 30% of the 18 patients switched clonotypes, all new clones STAT3 wild type.

The CDR3 consists of 13 residues. Trimming took off 0 bases at V and 6 bases at J, with 10 bases between the two ends. The germline CDR1 and CDR2 sequences are SGDLS and YYNGEE. In the case of this clone: Its antigen is not identified.

Sequenced by immunoSEQ multiplex PCR; TCRdb stores in-frame clones only, minus some. The table has approximately 31,000 clones, around 86% seen once. Material: peripheral blood mononuclear cells. The clonotype was recovered from a man between 60 and 75 years old with T-cell large granular lymphocyte leukemia. Some clones in this sample may be carry-over from other donors' samples. The rearrangement joins TRBV9 to TRBJ2-7; tentatively, D is TRBD1 (5 bases). CDR3: CASSVVFDSEQYF. CDR3 bases: TGTGCCAGCAGCGTAGTTTTCGACAGCGAGCAGTACTTC.